This TCR beta chain is drawn from a study of blood T cell repertoires in COVID-19. Profiling relied on immunoSEQ multiplex PCR, and the TCRdb table lists in-frame clones only, not all of them. The sample has some 300,000 clones; under 90% are singletons. Germline values: CDR1 MRHNA, CDR2 SNTAGT. The V end lost 3 bases, the J end lost 6 bases, and 14 bases lay between the germline ends. The CDR3 has 15 amino acids. The receptor comes from a woman in her 30s who had recovered from COVID-19. This chain uses TRBV6-4 with TRBJ2-2; maybe TRBD1 (6 bases). Material: PBMCs or T cells enriched from blood (not recorded which). CDR3 loop: CASSETGSWAGELFF. Written as DNA, the CDR3 is TGTGCCAGCAGTGAAACAGGGAGTTGGGCCGGGGAGCTGTTTTTT.